This is a list of T cell receptor beta chains from one sample in a study of shared clonotypes between healthy human individuals. TCRdb keeps only in-frame clones here, not all; method: immunoSEQ multiplex PCR. This sample carries a few hundred thousand clones, 90% to 98% of them seen once, and the ten largest clones take less than 0.35%. Source material: memory CD8+ T cells sorted from blood. Receptors originate from a man younger than 45 in good health. Each CDR3 is given with its conserved first and last residue. Fields, in order: D gene, V gene, J gene, clone size, CDR3 DNA, CDR3 protein. A D gene is named only where the DNA matches it firmly. Part of the rows lack a size; the others show once, few, many or a class for expanded clones.

d_call: -
v_call: TRBV4-1
j_call: TRBJ2-2
clone_size: once
cdr3_nt: TGCGCCAGCAGCCACTCGGGGCGGGAGCTGTTTTTT
cdr3_aa: CASSHSGRELFF

d_call: -
v_call: TRBV9
j_call: TRBJ1-5
clone_size: -
cdr3_nt: TGTGCCAGCAGCGTTCATCCCAGAACCATACGCAGATATAGCAATCAGCCCCAGCATTTT
cdr3_aa: CASSVHPRTIRRYSNQPQHF

d_call: -
v_call: TRBV6-5
j_call: TRBJ2-2
clone_size: once
cdr3_nt: TGTGCCAGCAGTTACTCGAACCCCATCGGCGGGGAGCTGTTTTTT
cdr3_aa: CASSYSNPIGGELFF

d_call: TRBD2
v_call: TRBV7-2
j_call: TRBJ2-3
clone_size: -
cdr3_nt: TGTGCCAGCAGCTTAGGCGACCTAGCGGGATCAGATACGCAGTATTTT
cdr3_aa: CASSLGDLAGSDTQYF

d_call: TRBD2
v_call: TRBV5-4
j_call: TRBJ2-5
clone_size: -
cdr3_nt: TGTGCCAGCAGCTCACAAGCGGGGGGACATGAGACCCAGTACTTC
cdr3_aa: CASSSQAGGHETQYF

d_call: -
v_call: TRBV18
j_call: TRBJ2-2
clone_size: -
cdr3_nt: TGTGCCAGCTCACCGCTATTGCAGGGGTACGGGGAGCTGTTTTTT
cdr3_aa: CASSPLLQGYGELFF

d_call: -
v_call: TRBV18
j_call: TRBJ2-3
clone_size: -
cdr3_nt: TGTGCCAGCTCACGGGGAGTGGGGGATACGCAGTATTTT
cdr3_aa: CASSRGVGDTQYF

d_call: -
v_call: TRBV18
j_call: TRBJ2-5
clone_size: once
cdr3_nt: TGTGCCAGCTCACCAGGAGGGTGGGAGACCCAGTACTTC
cdr3_aa: CASSPGGWETQYF

d_call: -
v_call: TRBV5-5
j_call: TRBJ2-7
clone_size: -
cdr3_nt: TGTGCCAGCAGCTTGGTAGGTGAGCAAATTGAGCAGTACTTC
cdr3_aa: CASSLVGEQIEQYF

d_call: -
v_call: TRBV4-1
j_call: TRBJ2-5
clone_size: -
cdr3_nt: TGCGCCAGCAGCCAAGAGACTCGGACCCAGTACTTC
cdr3_aa: CASSQETRTQYF

d_call: TRBD2
v_call: TRBV7-7
j_call: TRBJ2-1
clone_size: -
cdr3_nt: TGTGCTAGCAGCTTAGCTGTCGCTAGCGGGACGAATGAGCAGTTCTTC
cdr3_aa: CASSLAVASGTNEQFF

d_call: -
v_call: TRBV7-8
j_call: TRBJ2-3
clone_size: -
cdr3_nt: TGTGCCAGCAGCTCACCGGGGGTGCGAACAGATACGCAGTATTTT
cdr3_aa: CASSSPGVRTDTQYF

d_call: TRBD1
v_call: TRBV4-1
j_call: TRBJ1-2
clone_size: -
cdr3_nt: TGCGCCAGCAGCCAAGGCCCAGGGGGCTATGGCTACACCTTC
cdr3_aa: CASSQGPGGYGYTF

d_call: TRBD1
v_call: TRBV2
j_call: TRBJ2-7
clone_size: -
cdr3_nt: TGTGCCAGCAAGACAGGGCGGTACGAGCAGTACTTC
cdr3_aa: CASKTGRYEQYF

d_call: -
v_call: TRBV2
j_call: TRBJ2-7
clone_size: -
cdr3_nt: TGTGCCAGCAGCCTCCCTAATCCGACCTACGAGCAGTACTTC
cdr3_aa: CASSLPNPTYEQYF

d_call: -
v_call: TRBV7-9
j_call: TRBJ2-5
clone_size: -
cdr3_nt: TGTGCCAGCAGCTCCCAGTGGGGGGAGACCCAGTACTTC
cdr3_aa: CASSSQWGETQYF

d_call: TRBD2
v_call: TRBV4-1
j_call: TRBJ2-7
clone_size: -
cdr3_nt: TGCGCCAGCAGCCAAGATGTCCCGATGATAGCGGGAATCAAAAACGAGCAGTACTTC
cdr3_aa: CASSQDVPMIAGIKNEQYF

d_call: -
v_call: TRBV4-2
j_call: TRBJ2-7
clone_size: -
cdr3_nt: TGTGCCAGCAGCCAAGATAGCGCCTACGAGCAGTACTTC
cdr3_aa: CASSQDSAYEQYF

d_call: TRBD1
v_call: TRBV7-9
j_call: TRBJ1-2
clone_size: -
cdr3_nt: TGTGCCAGCAGCTTAGTTGGGACAGGTTATTATGGCTACACCTTC
cdr3_aa: CASSLVGTGYYGYTF

d_call: -
v_call: TRBV7-9
j_call: TRBJ2-7
clone_size: -
cdr3_nt: TGTGCCAGCAGCTTAGACATCTTTGGGCCTACCTACGAGCAGTACTTC
cdr3_aa: CASSLDIFGPTYEQYF

d_call: -
v_call: TRBV27
j_call: TRBJ2-7
clone_size: -
cdr3_nt: TGTGCCAGCAGTTTCTGGCAGGGGCCCTACGAGCAGTACTTC
cdr3_aa: CASSFWQGPYEQYF

d_call: -
v_call: TRBV10-3
j_call: TRBJ2-6
clone_size: -
cdr3_nt: TGTGCCATCAGGGGGGAAGGGGCCAACGTCCTGACTTTC
cdr3_aa: CAIRGEGANVLTF

d_call: -
v_call: TRBV7-9
j_call: TRBJ1-2
clone_size: -
cdr3_nt: TGTGCCAGCAGCTTGGGAGCCTATGGCTACACCTTC
cdr3_aa: CASSLGAYGYTF